A few counts support the clone carrying this T cell receptor (beta chain). Its antigen is unknown. Scientists made TCR beta libraries using quantitative 5'-RACE with molecular barcodes. A single record per CDR3 protein comes from TCRdb applying MiXCR to the 5' RACE reads. The sample contains about 350,000 distinct CDR3 sequences, more than 20% of which appear only once. The data derive from a study of CD8 T cells in ankylosing spondylitis. Study results and caveats: From matched ankylosing spondylitis synovial fluid, disease-linked clones were reportedly recovered at significantly enriched levels.

V was clipped by 5 bases and J by 5 bases; unmatched bases: 10. CDR3 length: 15 amino acids. The origin of this receptor is a male donor with ankylosing spondylitis or in good health (not recorded which). Material: blood, either unsorted or a sorted T cell fraction (not recorded which). The chain is built from TRBV12-3 or TRBV12-4 and TRBJ2-3; 7 nucleotides match TRBD2. The CDR3 DNA sequence: TGTGCCAGCAGTCGCCCTTCCGGGGGGATAGATACGCAGTATTTT. Residues: CASSRPSGGIDTQYF.